This T cell receptor beta chain came from a study of cytomegalovirus exposure and HLA in healthy donors. A multiplex PCR was run with 60 Vbeta primers and 13 Jbeta primers. Some clones are missing from TCRdb's copy, which holds only in-frame ones; the method was immunoSEQ multiplex PCR. The repertoire holds about 130,000 clones, around four fifths seen once, with approximately 1.5% in the top ten. This clone was detected only once. The specimen was PBMCs. The receptor comes from a female donor in good health and CMV-seronegative.

The CDR3 bases are TGTGCCAGCAGTTTAACGGGACAGGGGCTTTTATGGGAAAAACTGTTTTTT. Its protein is CASSLTGQGLLWEKLFF. The chain recombines TRBV27 with TRBJ1-4; 10 bases map to TRBD1. The CDR3 covers 17 residues. Germline lookup yields CDR1 MNHEY and CDR2 SMNVEV (reference sequence). V lost 2 bases to trimming and J lost 8 bases; unmatched junction nucleotides: 11.